This T cell receptor (beta chain) is drawn from a study of pediatric ulcerative colitis. Germline CDR1 MNHNY, CDR2 SVGAGI (reference sequence). Trimming cost V 5 bases and J 3 bases; bases outside gene matches: 3. The CDR3 runs 13 residues. Sequencing was performed with immunoSEQ multiplex PCR; in TCRdb, only in-frame clones are kept and a portion is missing. The sample shows roughly 30,000 clones, roughly 86% of them seen only once. Sequenced sample: blood. The V gene is TRBV6-6, the J gene TRBJ1-1, with 7 positions matching TRBD1. The clonotype comes from a boy under 18 with severe ulcerative colitis. The CDR3 loop is CASSRQGYTEAFF. For the CDR3, the DNA is TGTGCCAGCAGTAGACAGGGATACACTGAAGCTTTCTTT.